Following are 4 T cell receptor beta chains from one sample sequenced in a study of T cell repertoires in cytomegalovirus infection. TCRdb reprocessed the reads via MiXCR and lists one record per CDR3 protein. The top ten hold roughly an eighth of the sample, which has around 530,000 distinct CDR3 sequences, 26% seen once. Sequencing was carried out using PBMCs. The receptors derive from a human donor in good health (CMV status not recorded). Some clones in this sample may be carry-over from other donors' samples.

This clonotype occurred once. CDR3 sequence reads: CASTRRVEKLFF. DNA of the CDR3: TGTGCCAGCACCCGCCGGGTTGAAAAACTGTTTTTT. The chain couples TRBV2 to TRBJ1-4; D is unclear. V lost 7 bases, J lost 7 bases, and 10 bases lay in between. The length of the CDR3 is 12 residues. Germline values: CDR1 SNHLY, CDR2 FYNNEI.

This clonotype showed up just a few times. This chain's CDR3 is CASSLLMNTGELFF. The CDR3 nucleotides read TGTGCCAGCAGTTTATTGATGAACACCGGGGAGCTGTTTTTT. The rearrangement uses TRBV28 and TRBJ2-2, with D unclear. Germline-derived CDR1 and CDR2 are MDHEN and SYDVKM. V shed 1 base and J shed 1 base, with 4 bases lying between them. The CDR3 has 14 amino acids.

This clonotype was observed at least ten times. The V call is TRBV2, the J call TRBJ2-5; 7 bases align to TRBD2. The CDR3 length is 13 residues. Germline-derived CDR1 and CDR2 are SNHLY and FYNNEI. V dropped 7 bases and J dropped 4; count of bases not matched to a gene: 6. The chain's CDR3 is CASKIERGETQYF. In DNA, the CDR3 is TGTGCCAGCAAGATAGAGCGGGGAGAGACCCAGTACTTC. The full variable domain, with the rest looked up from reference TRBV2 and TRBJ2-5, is EPEVTQTPSHQVTQMGQEVILRCVPISNHLYFYWYRQILGQKVEFLVSFYNNEISEKSEIFDDQFSVERPDGSNFTLKIRSTKLEDSAMYFCASKIERGETQYFGPGTRLLVL.

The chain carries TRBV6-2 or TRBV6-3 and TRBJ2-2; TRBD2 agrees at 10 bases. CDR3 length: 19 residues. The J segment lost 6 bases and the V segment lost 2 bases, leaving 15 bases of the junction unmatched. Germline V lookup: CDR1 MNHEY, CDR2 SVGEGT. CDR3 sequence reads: CASSYPLAGVSGSPGELFF. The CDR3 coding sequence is TGTGCCAGCAGTTACCCCCTAGCGGGAGTCTCGGGGTCCCCCGGGGAGCTGTTTTTT.